This TCR beta chain was captured in a study of CD8+ T cells in alopecia areata. Study as a whole: Each of the treated patients was given oral tofacitinib, 5 to 10 mg twice daily, for moderate-to-severe alopecia areata.

The study team obtained lesional scalp punch biopsies and peripheral blood from alopecia areata patients. Using a FACSAria, the CD4+ and CD8+ T cells were sorted from the PBMCs. In germline, CDR1 is GTSNPN, CDR2 SVGIG (reference sequence). This CDR3 contains 14 residues. V shed 0 bases and J shed 2 bases, with 11 bases lying between them. As the sequencing template, cDNA was produced by extracting RNA and reverse transcribing it. The table came from immunoSEQ multiplex PCR; TCRdb's copy has only in-frame clones and leaves some out. The sample includes some 240,000 clones, 57% of them seen just once. Comments on this clone: At the DNA level, this CDR3 is encoded by other sequences in the same sample as well.

The material was CD4+ T cells sorted from blood, obtained at week 0. The chain joins TRBV30 to TRBJ2-7; no definite D call. This clonotype originated in a human donor with alopecia areata. CDR3 sequence: CAWSVPGPPYEQYF. The CDR3 region has the DNA TGTGCCTGGAGTGTACCAGGTCCCCCCTACGAGCAGTACTTC.